This TCR beta chain emerged from a study of T cells after yellow fever vaccination. The length of the CDR3 is 13 residues. The germline gives CDR1 MNHEY, CDR2 SMNVEV (reference sequence). Losses at the gene ends were 4 bases for V and 6 bases for J; bases not matched to a gene: 2. Overall study results and limits: After the booster, approximately 96% of CD4 and just over 85% of CD8 primary-response clones were re-detected. Researchers noted that a small share of clonotypes showed up in both CD4 and CD8 compartments.

Synthesis of TCR cDNA relied on 5'RACE template switching, which attached a universal primer site and UMIs. TCRdb reprocessed the 5' RACE reads with MiXCR, giving one entry per CDR3 protein. Seen here are some 350,000 distinct CDR3 sequences, approximately 3.9% observed once, and the top ten hold 20% to 25%. This clonotype was detected a few times. Its antigen is unknown. The chain recombines TRBV27 with TRBJ2-3, with 9 bases identical to TRBD2. The TCR sequence derives from a man between 18 and 35 years old who received the YFV17D yellow fever vaccine. Sequencing used PBMCs, obtained 5 days after the yellow fever booster vaccination. The CDR3 DNA sequence: TGTGCCAGCAGTTGGACTAGCGAGGATACGCAGTATTTT. This sequence encodes CASSWTSEDTQYF.